One and the same sample provided the 23 T cell receptor beta chains below, sequenced in a study of radiotherapy plus CTLA-4 blockade in lung cancer. The repertoire was sequenced with immunoSEQ multiplex PCR; TCRdb's copy has only in-frame clones and lacks some. The sample has nearly 15,000 clones, 72% seen once; the top ten hold about 48%. Sequencing was performed on peripheral blood, taken from a patient treated with radiotherapy plus ipilimumab. Receptors were obtained from a human donor with non-small cell lung cancer whose response to radiotherapy plus ipilimumab could not be evaluated.

The chain carries TRBV7-9 and TRBJ1-1; no reliable D call. The V and J ends lost 5 bases and 3 bases respectively, with 13 bases between them. Germline V gives CDR1 SEHNR, CDR2 FQNEAQ (reference sequence). There are 14 residues in the CDR3. The CDR3 nucleotides read TGTGCCAGCAGCCGTCTGTCGGAGGACACTGAAGCTTTCTTT. This translates into CASSRLSEDTEAFF. The full variable domain, with the rest looked up from reference TRBV7-9 and TRBJ1-1, is DTGVSQNPRHKITKRGQNVTFRCDPISEHNRLYWYRQTLGQGPEFLTYFQNEAQLEKSRLLSDRFSAERPKGSFSTLEIQRTEQGDSAMYLCASSRLSEDTEAFFGQGTRLTVV.

J is TRBJ1-1 and V is TRBV6-1; a weak D match, TRBD1 (6 bases). The CDR3 extends over 14 amino acids. V dropped 7 bases and J dropped 1 base, with 13 bases sitting between them. CDR1 and CDR2 from the germline V gene are MNHNS and SASEGT. The chain's CDR3 is CASKYGQSNTEAFF. DNA for the CDR3: TGTGCCAGCAAATACGGACAGTCGAACACTGAAGCTTTCTTT.

This chain connects TRBV5-6 to TRBJ1-1; D ambiguous. The V and J ends lost 0 bases and 0 bases respectively, with 6 bases between them. The CDR3 sequence is 14 residues long. Per germline, CDR1 SGHDT and CDR2 YYEEEE. As DNA, the CDR3 is TGTGCCAGCAGCTTGGGGCGGGTGAACACTGAAGCTTTCTTT. Translated, it gives CASSLGRVNTEAFF.

This clone was picked up one time. V is TRBV6-1 and J is TRBJ2-7; 9 bases are a match to TRBD1. Losses at the gene ends were 7 bases for V and 4 bases for J; bases not matched to a gene: 8. The CDR3 extends over 14 amino acids. CDR1 is MNHNS, CDR2 SASEGT, per germline. CDR3 sequence reads: CASISGTGIYEQYF. Here the CDR3 DNA reads TGTGCCAGCATATCCGGGACAGGGATTTACGAGCAGTACTTC.

The rearrangement uses TRBV4-3 and TRBJ2-3, with D possibly matching TRBD2 (6 bases). The ends were cut back, 6 bases at V and 5 bases at J, with 18 bases in the middle. The CDR3 is 15 amino acids. The germline gives CDR1 LGHNA, CDR2 YSLEER. Here the CDR3 DNA reads TGCGCCAGCAGACGCTCGGAGTTGGGGGGAGATACGCAGTATTTT. It specifies CASRRSELGGDTQYF.

The V gene is TRBV5-6, the J gene TRBJ2-7; TRBD2 agrees at 7 bases. Germline V gene lookup returns CDR1 SGHDT and CDR2 YYEEEE. The CDR3 sequence is 13 residues long. J was trimmed by 2 bases and V by 2 bases; bases with no gene match: 1. The CDR3 region has the DNA TGTGCCAGCAGCTTTGCGGGGGCCTACGAGCAGTACGTC. Protein product: CASSFAGAYEQYV.

This sequence joins TRBV27 and TRBJ2-2, with 11 bases that match TRBD2. Germline V gene lookup returns CDR1 MNHEY and CDR2 SMNVEV (reference sequence). J was trimmed by 6 bases and V by 3 bases; bases with no gene match: 3. CDR3 length: 15 residues. The CDR3 region has the DNA TGTGCCAGCAGTTTTAGCGGGGGGGCCGCCGGGGAGCTGTTTTTT. Its protein product is CASSFSGGAAGELFF.

J is TRBJ2-1 and V is TRBV9; D might be TRBD1 (6 bases). CDR1 SGDLS and CDR2 YYNGEE come from the germline V gene. CDR3 size: 15 residues. The V and J ends lost 0 bases and 4 bases respectively, with 11 bases between them. CDR3 DNA: TGTGCCAGCAGCGTAGGAGGACAGAATTACAATGAGCAGTTCTTC. Translated, it gives CASSVGGQNYNEQFF.

The chain links TRBV5-1 to TRBJ1-1, with unresolved D. This CDR3 is 15 amino acids long. V lost 0 bases and J 3 bases, leaving 12 bases between the germline ends. The germline gives CDR1 SGHRS, CDR2 YFSETQ. The DNA for the CDR3 is TGCGCCAGCAGCTTGGAGCAGACGGCGGACACTGAAGCTTTCTTT. Encoded protein: CASSLEQTADTEAFF.

V usage is TRBV30 and J usage is TRBJ2-3; D gene uncertain. Germline V gives CDR1 GTSNPN, CDR2 SVGIG (reference sequence). CDR3 size: 13 residues. Trimming left V 3 bases short and J 7 bases short, with 14 bases between. The CDR3 nucleotides read TGTGCCTGGAGAGACTCCGAGTGGAATACGCAGTATTTT. It encodes CAWRDSEWNTQYF. The full variable domain, with the rest looked up from reference TRBV30 and TRBJ2-3, is SQTIHQWPATLVQPVGSPLSLECTVEGTSNPNLYWYRQAAGRGLQLLFYSVGIGQISSEVPQNLSASRPQDRQFILSSKKLLLSDSGFYLCAWRDSEWNTQYFGPGTRLTVL.

This chain joins TRBV28 and TRBJ1-2, with D uncertain. The germline V and J ends were trimmed by 7 bases and 1 base, with 16 bases remaining between them. Germline assignment: CDR1 MDHEN and CDR2 SYDVKM. The CDR3 sequence is 15 residues long. CDR3 nucleotides: TGTGCCAGCACTGGGCGCTCGACACATAACTATGGCTACACCTTC. Amino acid sequence: CASTGRSTHNYGYTF.

The rearrangement joins TRBV9 to TRBJ2-7; 7 nucleotides match TRBD2. CDR3 length equals 14 residues. The trim removed 4 bases at V and 1 base at J, leaving 5 bases unmatched. CDR1 is SGDLS and CDR2 is YYNGEE in the germline V gene. The DNA of the CDR3 is TGTGCCAGCAGCCCAGGGAGGGGATCCTACGAGCAGTACTTC. Translating gives CASSPGRGSYEQYF.

This chain joins TRBV5-1 and TRBJ2-2, with TRBD1 matching over 8 bases. The ends lost 6 bases at V and 0 bases at J; junction bases unmatched: 4. The CDR3 consists of 15 residues. The germline gives CDR1 SGHRS, CDR2 YFSETQ. The CDR3, as DNA: TGCGCCAGCACGGAGACAGGGGCGAACACCGGGGAGCTGTTTTTT. Amino acids: CASTETGANTGELFF.

The sample holds a few counts of this clone. This rearrangement joins TRBV5-8 to TRBJ1-5, with TRBD1 as a possible D gene (6 bases). This CDR3 spans 14 amino acids. V lost 4 bases to trimming and J lost 10 bases, with 18 bases between them. Germline CDR1 reads SGHTS; CDR2 reads YDEGEE. The CDR3 DNA reads TGTGCCAGCAGCACCGGCAGGGGTGAGAGACCCCAGCATTTT. Its protein is CASSTGRGERPQHF.

The chain links TRBV7-3 to TRBJ2-4; D is unclear. Germline loops: CDR1 SGHTA, CDR2 FQGTGA. The CDR3 spans 13 residues. Trimming pared 0 bases from V and 8 bases from J, leaving 8 bases between. CDR3 region: CASSLTPPDIQYF. CDR3 nucleotide sequence: TGTGCCAGCAGCTTAACTCCTCCGGACATTCAGTACTTC.

V usage is TRBV19 and J usage is TRBJ1-5, with TRBD1 as a possible D gene (6 bases). V gave up 1 base and J gave up 4 bases, with 17 bases separating them. CDR1 and CDR2 from the germline V gene are LNHDA and SQIVND (reference sequence). The CDR3 sequence is 17 residues long. The CDR3 spells CASSIGAGVAMNQPQHF. The CDR3 region has the DNA TGTGCCAGTAGTATAGGGGCAGGGGTGGCCATGAATCAGCCCCAGCATTTT.

This clone occurred a few times. Additional DNA sequences in this sample encode the identical CDR3. The rearrangement links TRBV27 to TRBJ2-5, with TRBD1 matching 12 bases. This CDR3 contains 15 residues. With 4 bases clipped from V and 5 bases from J, the junction kept 5 bases outside the gene matches. The germline V gene encodes CDR1 MNHEY and CDR2 SMNVEV (reference sequence). CDR3 sequence: CASSSGTGGAETQYF. The DNA of the CDR3 is TGTGCCAGCAGTTCGGGGACAGGGGGCGCCGAGACCCAGTACTTC.

The genes are TRBV2 and TRBJ1-5; possibly TRBD1 for D (6 bases). V was trimmed by 4 bases and J by 5 bases, leaving 15 bases between them. Germline lookup yields CDR1 SNHLY and CDR2 FYNNEI. This CDR3 region has 15 residues. CDR3 loop: CASSVSGVPYQPQHF. CDR3 coding DNA: TGTGCCAGCAGTGTGTCAGGGGTTCCTTATCAGCCCCAGCATTTT.

V and J are TRBV7-2 and TRBJ2-1; 7 bases fit TRBD2. The germline gives CDR1 SGHTA, CDR2 FQGNSA. V was pared by 5 bases and J by 0 bases, with 7 bases of the junction left unmatched. The CDR3 contains 16 residues. The CDR3 reads CASSASGGSSYNEQFF. The CDR3 DNA sequence: TGTGCCAGCAGCGCCTCGGGAGGCAGCTCCTACAATGAGCAGTTCTTC.

CDR3: CASSLGRSYEQYF. The CDR3 DNA reads as TGCGCCAGCAGCTTGGGCAGATCCTACGAGCAGTACTTC. The chain carries TRBV5-1 and TRBJ2-7; no clear D. Germline V lookup: CDR1 SGHRS, CDR2 YFSETQ. Deletions cut 0 bases from V and 1 base from J, with 5 bases between. The CDR3 spans 13 residues.

This clone is labeled medium-sized. The chain has TRBV5-1 and TRBJ1-6; D perhaps matches TRBD1 (6 bases). The V gene lost 5 bases and the J gene lost 5 bases, with 11 bases spanning the gap. The CDR3 extends over 14 amino acids. Germline CDR1 reads SGHRS; CDR2 reads YFSETQ. The DNA for the CDR3 is TGCGCCAGCAGGCAGGACAGCGATAATTCACCCCTCCACTTT. It codes for CASRQDSDNSPLHF.

This clone has more than one count but fewer than ten. This rearrangement joins TRBV5-1 to TRBJ2-2, with 12 bases matching TRBD2. The V and J ends lost 5 bases and 1 base, in that order; junction bases with no gene match: 0. The CDR3 extends over 15 amino acids. From germline, CDR1 is SGHRS and CDR2 YFSETQ. CDR3 sequence: CASRLAGGNTGELFF. The CDR3 nucleotides are TGCGCCAGCAGACTAGCGGGGGGGAACACCGGGGAGCTGTTTTTT.

This clone was seen only a few times. V and J are TRBV6-6 and TRBJ1-1; a possible D gene is TRBD1 (5 bases). Trimming left V 4 bases short and J 0 bases short, with 12 bases between. CDR1 is MNHNY, CDR2 SVGAGI, per germline (reference sequence). The CDR3 totals 15 residues. The CDR3 nucleotides are TGTGCCAGCAGTTCATCAGACAGAGTGAACACTGAAGCTTTCTTT. Translation gives CASSSSDRVNTEAFF.